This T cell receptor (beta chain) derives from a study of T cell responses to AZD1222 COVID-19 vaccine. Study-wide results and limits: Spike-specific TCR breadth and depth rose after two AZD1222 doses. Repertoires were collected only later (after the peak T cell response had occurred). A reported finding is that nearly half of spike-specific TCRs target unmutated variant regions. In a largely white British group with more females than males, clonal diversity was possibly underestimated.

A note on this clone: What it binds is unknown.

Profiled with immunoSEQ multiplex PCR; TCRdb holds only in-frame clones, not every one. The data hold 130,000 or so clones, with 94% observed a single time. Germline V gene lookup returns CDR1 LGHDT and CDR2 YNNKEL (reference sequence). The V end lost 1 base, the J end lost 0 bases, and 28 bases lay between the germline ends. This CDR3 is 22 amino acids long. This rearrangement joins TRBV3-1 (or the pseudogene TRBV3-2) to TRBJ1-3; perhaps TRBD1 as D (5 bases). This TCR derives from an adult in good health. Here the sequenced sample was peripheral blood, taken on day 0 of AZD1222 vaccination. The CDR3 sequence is CASSQGSKRDASPRTSGNTIYF. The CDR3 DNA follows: TGTGCCAGCAGCCAAGGATCGAAGAGGGACGCCTCCCCCAGGACCTCTGGAAACACCATATATTTT.